Each of the 27 T cell receptor beta chains below was sequenced from the same sample in a study of a mutant IDH1 vaccine in newly diagnosed glioma. Sample time point: week 5, during vaccination. In every dose of vaccine, 300 ug of mutant IDH1 20-mer peptide was given alongside topical imiquimod. The antigens of these receptors remain unknown. The table came from immunoSEQ multiplex PCR; TCRdb's copy has only in-frame clones and leaves some out. The table lists around 42,000 clones, 80% to 90% of them singletons. The material sequenced was PBMCs, taken from a glioma patient whose treatment included an IDH1 peptide vaccine. Source of these receptors: a middle-aged man with glioma.

The rearrangement links TRBV5-4 to TRBJ1-4; D unclear. Trimming shortened V by 0 bases and J by 4 bases, and 7 bases separated the two germline ends. Germline assignment: CDR1 SGHNT and CDR2 YYREEE (reference sequence). The CDR3 length is 14 residues. The CDR3 sequence is CASSLGAYNEKLFF. The CDR3 bases are TGTGCCAGCAGCTTGGGAGCTTATAATGAAAAACTGTTTTTT.

V usage is TRBV2 and J usage is TRBJ2-3; no clear D. The germline CDR1 and CDR2 sequences are SNHLY and FYNNEI. V lost 5 bases and J lost 2, with 8 bases in between. The CDR3 is made up of 13 amino acids. The CDR3 is CASSLDHTDTQYF. In nucleotides, the CDR3 is TGTGCCAGCAGTCTGGACCACACAGATACGCAGTATTTT.

This sequence joins TRBV11-2 and TRBJ2-5; no reliable D call. V gave up 5 bases and J gave up 4 bases, with 17 bases separating them. The CDR3 runs to 15 residues. Germline V gene lookup returns CDR1 SGHAT and CDR2 FQNNGV. CDR3 loop: CASSPRLANPETQYF. In DNA form, the CDR3 reads TGTGCCAGCAGCCCCCGACTCGCCAACCCAGAGACCCAGTACTTC.

The chain joins TRBV14 to TRBJ1-1, with D uncertain. V was pared by 3 bases and J by 3 bases, with 8 bases between. Germline CDR1 and CDR2: SGHDN and FVKESK. The CDR3 has 13 residues. The CDR3 bases are TGTGCCAGCAGCCAGGCCCTCGACACTGAAGCTTTCTTT. Translation: CASSQALDTEAFF.

This chain links TRBV10-1 with TRBJ1-1, with 7 nucleotides matching TRBD1. J was trimmed by 2 bases and V by 2 bases; bases with no gene match: 11. The CDR3 runs to 17 residues. Per the germline V gene, CDR1 is WNHNN and CDR2 is SYGVQD (reference sequence). CDR3 bases: TGCGCCAGCAGTGAGGAGTTCGTTAGGGGGCCAAACACTGAAGCTTTCTTT. As protein: CASSEEFVRGPNTEAFF.

In this sample, this clone turned up a few times. The chain's CDR3 is CASSYSRIYNEQFF. CDR3 coding DNA: TGTGCCAGCAGTTATTCGCGGATCTACAATGAGCAGTTCTTC. The chain links TRBV6-5 to TRBJ2-1; no reliable D call. Germline V gene lookup returns CDR1 MNHEY and CDR2 SVGAGI. Trimming shortened V by 3 bases and J by 3 bases, and 9 bases separated the two germline ends. The CDR3 loop spans 14 amino acids.

The chain uses TRBV19 and TRBJ2-7, with D perhaps TRBD1 or TRBD2 (5 bases each). The CDR3 contains 12 residues. V was shortened by 9 bases and J by 3 bases, with 12 bases between the two germline ends. Germline loops: CDR1 LNHDA, CDR2 SQIVND (reference sequence). The chain's CDR3 is CASGDDFYEQYF. CDR3 nucleotides: TGTGCCAGCGGGGACGACTTCTACGAGCAGTACTTC.

CDR3 sequence (DNA): TGTGCCAGCAGCGGAGTGGGGGTGGGAACTAATGAAAAACTGTTTTTT. The encoded protein is CASSGVGVGTNEKLFF. The chain recombines TRBV9 with TRBJ1-4; weak D call: TRBD1 (5 bases). Germline V gene sequence: CDR1 SGDLS, CDR2 YYNGEE. CDR3 length: 16 residues. The V end was cut by 3 bases, the J end by 1 base, with 13 bases between.

The genes are TRBV2 and TRBJ2-1, with 10 bases identical to TRBD2. This CDR3 is built from 17 residues. Germline V gene data show CDR1 as SNHLY and CDR2 as FYNNEI. V lost 3 bases, J lost 4 bases, and 9 bases stayed unmatched. The DNA of the CDR3 is TGTGCCAGCAGTGACGTCGGTAGCGGGAGGACGTACAATGAGCAGTTCTTC. Its protein product is CASSDVGSGRTYNEQFF.

The V and J genes are TRBV6-1 and TRBJ1-5, with D perhaps matching TRBD1 (5 bases). The germline CDR1 and CDR2 sequences are MNHNS and SASEGT. The CDR3 runs to 12 residues. V dropped 7 bases and J dropped 2 bases, with 6 bases sitting between them. The CDR3 bases are TGTGCCAGCAAGACAGGCAATCAGCCCCAGCATTTT. Its translation is CASKTGNQPQHF.

The chain has TRBV7-2 and TRBJ2-1; TRBD2 is a possible D gene (5 bases). Germline CDR1 is SGHTA and CDR2 is FQGNSA. This CDR3 has 13 residues. V lost 5 bases, J lost 9 bases, and 14 bases lay in between. The CDR3 here is CASSPDSYAEQFF. The CDR3 bases are TGTGCCAGCAGCCCGGACTCCTACGCTGAGCAGTTCTTC.

CDR3 nucleotide sequence: TGTGCCAGCAGTCTTGGTAGGGGGCCCACCTCCTACGAGCAGTACTTC. Translated: CASSLGRGPTSYEQYF. The genes are TRBV28 and TRBJ2-7; TRBD1 matches at 7 bases. With 5 bases clipped from V and 0 bases from J, the junction kept 10 bases outside the gene matches. Germline CDR1 is MDHEN and CDR2 is SYDVKM. The CDR3 has 16 amino acids.

CDR3 sequence (DNA): TGTGCCAGCAGCTTAGTCGGAATTGGGGCCAACGTCCTGACTTTC. Encoded protein: CASSLVGIGANVLTF. The V gene is TRBV7-6, the J gene TRBJ2-6, with unresolved D. From germline, CDR1 is SGHVS and CDR2 FNYEAQ. V lost 1 base and J 3 bases, leaving 7 bases between the germline ends. CDR3 size: 15 residues.

The CDR3: CATLLTSSEQYF. The CDR3, as DNA: TGTGCCACTCTCTTGACTAGCTCCGAGCAGTACTTC. The chain links TRBV6-6 to TRBJ2-7; 7 bases are a match to TRBD2. The germline gives CDR1 MNHNY, CDR2 SVGAGI (reference sequence). The trim removed 10 bases at V and 6 bases at J, leaving 9 bases unmatched. This CDR3 is built from 12 residues.

The chain recombines TRBV5-1 with TRBJ2-5; D is ambiguous. Trimming shortened V by 0 bases and J by 3 bases, and 12 bases separated the two germline ends. Germline loops: CDR1 SGHRS, CDR2 YFSETQ. This CDR3 has 15 amino acids. CDR3 nucleotides: TGCGCCAGCAGCTTGGCGCCGGTAGGGAAAGAGACCCAGTACTTC. Its translation: CASSLAPVGKETQYF.

This clone was observed a few times. The gene calls are TRBV11-2 and TRBJ2-1, with D perhaps TRBD2 (6 bases). Trimming removed 1 base at V and 3 bases at J, with 13 bases between. Germline values: CDR1 SGHAT, CDR2 FQNNGV. This CDR3 is 16 amino acids long. The CDR3 DNA reads as TGTGCCAGCAGCTTAGGGGCAGCGGGCATCTACAATGAGCAGTTCTTC. It encodes CASSLGAAGIYNEQFF.

This chain connects TRBV28 to TRBJ2-4; no reliable D call. Germline-derived CDR1 and CDR2 are MDHEN and SYDVKM. This CDR3 contains 12 residues. V was cut by 2 bases and J by 3 bases, with 2 bases left in between. In DNA, the CDR3 is TGTGCCAGCAGTTTAAGCAAAAACATTCAGTACTTC. This translates into CASSLSKNIQYF.

This chain connects TRBV5-4 to TRBJ2-5; D is undetermined. Germline V lookup: CDR1 SGHNT, CDR2 YYREEE (reference sequence). The CDR3 extends over 14 amino acids. V gave up 4 bases and J gave up 3 bases, with 13 bases separating them. This CDR3 is CASSKLGSEETQYF. In nucleotides, the CDR3 is TGTGCCAGCAGCAAATTAGGGTCCGAAGAGACCCAGTACTTC.

V gene TRBV5-1 combines with J gene TRBJ2-3; 10 positions agree with TRBD1. The J segment lost 0 bases and the V segment lost 2 bases, leaving 3 bases of the junction unmatched. The length of the CDR3 is 16 residues. CDR1 and CDR2 from the germline V gene are SGHRS and YFSETQ. CDR3 sequence (DNA): TGCGCCAGCAGCTTTGGGACAGGGGCTAGCACAGATACGCAGTATTTT. Translation: CASSFGTGASTDTQYF.

The chain uses TRBV25-1 and TRBJ1-2, with unresolved D. Germline CDR1 MGHDK, CDR2 SYGVNS. Trimming pared 3 bases from V and 8 bases from J, leaving 13 bases between. The CDR3 runs 13 residues. CDR3 nucleotide sequence: TGTGCCAGCAGTGATATGGAGGGAGGAGGCTACACCTTC. As protein: CASSDMEGGGYTF.

The gene calls are TRBV28 and TRBJ1-2; 8 bases are a match to TRBD1. Germline V gene lookup returns CDR1 MDHEN and CDR2 SYDVKM. With V trimmed by 3 bases and J by 1 base, 7 bases remained unmatched. The CDR3 runs 16 residues. CDR3 amino acids: CASSFPQGQDNYGYTF. The CDR3 bases are TGTGCCAGCAGTTTCCCGCAGGGACAGGATAACTATGGCTACACCTTC.

The rearrangement links TRBV7-9 to TRBJ2-5; a weak D match, TRBD1 (6 bases). CDR1 SEHNR and CDR2 FQNEAQ come from the germline V gene (reference sequence). The CDR3 is 13 residues long. V lost 5 bases and J 3 bases, leaving 10 bases between the germline ends. CDR3 sequence reads: CASSPRTEETQYF. CDR3 nucleotides: TGTGCCAGCAGCCCAAGGACAGAAGAGACCCAGTACTTC.

The chain employs TRBV6-1 and TRBJ1-4; TRBD1 matches at 7 bases. The CDR3 runs to 16 residues. The germline V gene encodes CDR1 MNHNS and CDR2 SASEGT. J lost 8 bases, V lost 0 bases, and 9 bases had no gene match. Here the CDR3 reads CASSEALNRGREKLFF. The CDR3 bases are TGTGCCAGCAGTGAAGCACTCAACAGGGGTCGGGAAAAACTGTTTTTT.

This chain uses TRBV6-5 with TRBJ2-7; D not certain. Per the germline V gene, CDR1 is MNHEY and CDR2 is SVGAGI. The V gene lost 2 bases and the J gene lost 0 bases, with 8 bases spanning the gap. CDR3 size: 14 residues. In DNA form, the CDR3 reads TGTGCCAGCAGTTACGATCTCTACTCCTACGAGCAGTACTTC. Protein sequence: CASSYDLYSYEQYF.

V gene TRBV18 combines with J gene TRBJ1-5; D remains ambiguous. The CDR3 totals 14 residues. The V gene lost 2 bases and the J gene lost 6 bases, with 11 bases spanning the gap. The germline V gene has CDR1 KGHSH and CDR2 LQKENI. Written as DNA, the CDR3 is TGTGCCAGCTCACCAGGAGTTGGTAGTCAGCCCCAGCATTTT. It specifies CASSPGVGSQPQHF.

Comment on this clone: The junction does not match germline at one end; this may be a read error. V usage is TRBV6-1 and J usage is TRBJ1-1; D remains unclear. Germline CDR1 is MNHNS and CDR2 is SASEGT. The CDR3 totals 14 residues. CDR3 sequence: CASGERRMNTEAFF. The CDR3 DNA sequence: TGTGCCAGCGGTGAGAGGAGGATGAACACTGAAGCTTTCTTT.

About this clone: Other DNA sequences in the sample encode the same CDR3. The chain couples TRBV9 to TRBJ2-3; tentatively, D is TRBD1 or TRBD2 (5 bases each). The CDR3 consists of 13 residues. Germline assignment: CDR1 SGDLS and CDR2 YYNGEE. Trimming took off 0 bases at V and 5 bases at J, with 7 bases between the two ends. CDR3 loop: CASSVGGLDTQYF. CDR3 sequence (DNA): TGTGCCAGCAGCGTAGGGGGGTTAGATACGCAGTATTTT.